The clone carrying this T cell receptor (beta chain) appeared a few times. Its antigen is not known. These data come from a study of beta chain features in type 1 diabetes. At the level of the study: The patient and healthy donor groups were comparable for age, gender and cell yields. Study-level findings and limits: TCRB CDR3s from Type 1 diabetes patients were moderately but significantly shorter in all four CD4+ subsets.

The entirety of the isolated RNA underwent reverse transcription, so expressed TCRB transcripts were sequenced. Sequencing was performed with immunoSEQ multiplex PCR; in TCRdb, only in-frame clones are kept and a portion is missing. The repertoire holds 200,000 to 250,000 clones, with 16% as singletons. Sequences were obtained from naive CD4+ T cells from blood. The origin of this receptor is a man aged 25-40 years with type 1 diabetes.

The CDR3: CSVAPGFSLAKNIQYF. The CDR3 DNA reads as TGCAGCGTTGCTCCCGGTTTCTCCCTAGCCAAAAACATTCAGTACTTC. The rearrangement joins TRBV29-1 to TRBJ2-4, with no clear D. CDR3 length: 16 residues. Deletions cut 4 bases from V and 0 bases from J, with 16 bases between. The germline V gene encodes CDR1 SQVTM and CDR2 ANQGSEA. The whole variable domain, filled in from reference TRBV29-1 and TRBJ2-4, reads SAVISQKPSRDICQRGTSLTIQCQVDSQVTMMFWYRQQPGQSLTLIATANQGSEATYESGFVIDKFPISRPNLTFSTLTVSNMSPEDSSIYLCSVAPGFSLAKNIQYFGAGTRLSVL.